This T cell receptor beta chain was identified in a study of early T cells in non-severe SARS-CoV-2 infection. Germline CDR1 and CDR2: LGHDT and YNNKEL (reference sequence). V was clipped by 1 base and J by 7 bases; unmatched bases: 12. The CDR3 totals 16 residues. A single record per CDR3 protein comes from TCRdb applying MiXCR to the 5' RACE reads. The sample records 40,000 to 45,000 distinct CDR3 sequences, about 11% being singletons. This clonotype has more than one count but fewer than ten. This TCR was sampled from an adult who was a healthcare worker with PCR-confirmed SARS-CoV-2 infection or an uninfected control (not recorded which). The chain links TRBV3-1 to TRBJ1-2; 7 bases agree with TRBD1. Sequencing used whole blood. The CDR3, as DNA: TGTGCCAGCAGCCAAGCGGTCCAAGGGGGCGCCGGTGGCTACACCTTC. Protein sequence: CASSQAVQGGAGGYTF.